This TCR beta chain was sequenced in a study of post-analysis software for immune sequencing data. Carried by the TCR beta cDNA libraries were unique molecular identifiers. TCRdb reanalysed the PCR reads using MiXCR and keeps one entry per CDR3 protein. The sample records hundreds of thousands of distinct CDR3 sequences, 59% being singletons. CDR3 length: 16 amino acids. V was trimmed by 8 bases and J by 0 bases, leaving 20 bases between them. The germline CDR1 and CDR2 sequences are SGHRS and YFSETQ. Notes on this clonotype: Its target is not known.

The study's findings and limits: Multiple sclerosis patients showed significantly lower normalized Chao1 diversity than controls did. Roughly five TRBV segments were more frequent in patients than controls; TRBV5-6, TRBV5-1 and TRBV20-1 belonged to this group.

The sequencing input was blood. V gene TRBV5-1 combines with J gene TRBJ2-5; D is possibly TRBD2 (6 bases). The TCR was taken from a girl aged 2 to 10 with multiple sclerosis. The DNA for the CDR3 is TGCGCCAGTGGATCGCGGGGACCAGGGTACCAAGAGACCCAGTACTTC. It yields the protein CASGSRGPGYQETQYF.